These T cell receptor beta chains were read from a single sample in a study of molecular identifiers for immune sequencing clone quantification. TCRdb used MiXCR to reprocess the PCR reads, holding one entry per CDR3 protein. The table records approximately 550,000 distinct CDR3 sequences, 25% of them present only once. Sequencing was done on a sample of naive CD8+ T cells from blood, with Jurkat cell RNA spiked in. All receptors derive from a human donor in good health. Some libraries in this study had Jurkat cell RNA spiked in. CDR3s include the opening cysteine and the closing phenylalanine or tryptophan. A D gene is named only where the DNA matches it firmly. The size entry is marked missing in some rows and otherwise reads once, few, many or a size class.

J gene: TRBJ1-4; D gene: TRBD1; clone size: .; V gene: TRBV5-8; CDR3 protein: CASSRGTGVREKLFF; CDR3 DNA: TGTGCCAGCAGCCGGGGCACAGGGGTGCGGGAAAAACTGTTTTTT
J gene: TRBJ2-5; D gene: TRBD2; clone size: .; V gene: TRBV12-3/TRBV12-4; CDR3 protein: CASSSLAGRETQYF; CDR3 DNA: TGTGCCAGCAGTTCTCTAGCGGGAAGAGAGACCCAGTACTTC
J gene: TRBJ2-5; D gene: .; clone size: .; V gene: TRBV7-2; CDR3 protein: CASSLLPRDTQYF; CDR3 DNA: TGTGCCAGCAGCTTACTTCCCCGAGACACCCAGTACTTC
J gene: TRBJ1-2; D gene: .; clone size: few; V gene: TRBV20-1; CDR3 protein: CSALYRALVYGYTF; CDR3 DNA: TGCAGTGCTCTTTACAGGGCTCTAGTCTATGGCTACACCTTC
J gene: TRBJ2-7; D gene: TRBD1; clone size: .; V gene: TRBV9; CDR3 protein: CASSVGQGFGEQYF; CDR3 DNA: TGTGCCAGCAGCGTCGGACAGGGGTTCGGAGAGCAGTACTTC
J gene: TRBJ1-5; D gene: .; clone size: once; V gene: TRBV28; CDR3 protein: CASRRERTAVYRFDNQPQHF; CDR3 DNA: TGTGCCAGCAGGAGGGAGAGGACAGCGGTTTATAGATTCGACAATCAGCCCCAGCATTTT
J gene: TRBJ1-4; D gene: .; clone size: .; V gene: TRBV5-6; CDR3 protein: CASSSGTVEYFNEKLFF; CDR3 DNA: TGTGCCAGCAGCTCGGGGACCGTCGAGTATTTTAATGAAAAACTGTTTTTT
J gene: TRBJ2-1; D gene: .; clone size: .; V gene: TRBV7-6; CDR3 protein: CASSLGGSWNEQSF; CDR3 DNA: TGTGCCAGCAGCTTAGGGGGGAGTTGGAATGAGCAGTCCTTC
J gene: TRBJ2-7; D gene: .; clone size: .; V gene: TRBV11-2; CDR3 protein: CASSLPGAGAQYEQYF; CDR3 DNA: TGTGCCAGCAGCTTGCCTGGGGCGGGGGCCCAATACGAGCAGTACTTC
J gene: TRBJ2-1; D gene: .; clone size: .; V gene: TRBV9; CDR3 protein: CASSVGPGGWAGEQFF; CDR3 DNA: TGTGCCAGCAGCGTCGGGCCCGGGGGATGGGCGGGTGAGCAGTTCTTC
J gene: TRBJ1-2; D gene: TRBD1; clone size: .; V gene: TRBV27; CDR3 protein: CASNVAGGGEGYTF; CDR3 DNA: TGTGCCAGCAACGTAGCAGGGGGCGGAGAAGGCTACACCTTC
J gene: TRBJ2-3; D gene: TRBD2; clone size: .; V gene: TRBV9; CDR3 protein: CASSIGLAGSPDTQYF; CDR3 DNA: TGTGCCAGCAGCATCGGACTAGCGGGGAGCCCAGATACGCAGTATTTT
J gene: TRBJ2-5; D gene: .; clone size: many; V gene: TRBV7-2; CDR3 protein: CASSLAGGLQETQYF; CDR3 DNA: TGTGCCAGCAGCTTAGCGGGGGGCCTTCAAGAGACCCAGTACTTC
J gene: TRBJ1-2; D gene: .; clone size: few; V gene: TRBV4-3; CDR3 protein: CASSQARAAYGYTF; CDR3 DNA: TGCGCCAGCAGCCAAGCCAGGGCCGCCTATGGCTACACCTTC
J gene: TRBJ1-1; D gene: TRBD1; clone size: few; V gene: TRBV27; CDR3 protein: CASSPRDSWTEAFF; CDR3 DNA: TGTGCCAGCAGTCCACGGGACAGTTGGACTGAAGCTTTCTTT
J gene: TRBJ2-7; D gene: .; clone size: many; V gene: TRBV12-3/TRBV12-4; CDR3 protein: CASSSKTPDEQYF; CDR3 DNA: TGTGCCAGCAGTTCCAAGACCCCGGACGAGCAGTACTTC
J gene: TRBJ2-2; D gene: .; clone size: many; V gene: TRBV29-1; CDR3 protein: CSVSVLPGELFF; CDR3 DNA: TGCAGCGTTTCTGTTCTACCCGGGGAGCTGTTTTTT
J gene: TRBJ2-3; D gene: TRBD2; clone size: few; V gene: TRBV25-1; CDR3 protein: CASSESDSGGDTQYF; CDR3 DNA: TGTGCCAGCAGTGAATCGGATAGCGGGGGAGATACGCAGTATTTT
J gene: TRBJ2-7; D gene: .; clone size: many; V gene: TRBV15; CDR3 protein: CATSRDRGRSYEQYF; CDR3 DNA: TGTGCCACCAGCAGAGATCGAGGCAGGTCCTACGAGCAGTACTTC
J gene: TRBJ2-2; D gene: TRBD2; clone size: .; V gene: TRBV20-1; CDR3 protein: CSARRASGNTGELFF; CDR3 DNA: TGCAGTGCTAGACGGGCTAGCGGGAACACCGGGGAGCTGTTTTTT
J gene: TRBJ2-3; D gene: .; clone size: many; V gene: TRBV4-3; CDR3 protein: CASSQVPGIFTDTQYF; CDR3 DNA: TGCGCCAGCAGCCAAGTTCCAGGGATTTTCACAGATACGCAGTATTTT
J gene: TRBJ2-7; D gene: .; clone size: .; V gene: TRBV7-8; CDR3 protein: CTSSLQGPYEQYF; CDR3 DNA: TGTACCAGCAGCTTACAGGGCCCGTACGAGCAGTACTTC
J gene: TRBJ2-5; D gene: .; clone size: .; V gene: TRBV6-1; CDR3 protein: CASSELPPETLDETQYF; CDR3 DNA: TGTGCCAGCAGTGAACTCCCCCCCGAGACACTTGACGAGACCCAGTACTTC
J gene: TRBJ1-6; D gene: .; clone size: few; V gene: TRBV6-5; CDR3 protein: CASSYSSPVWGDNSPLHF; CDR3 DNA: TGTGCCAGCAGTTACTCTAGCCCGGTGTGGGGGGATAATTCACCCCTCCACTTT
J gene: TRBJ2-7; D gene: .; clone size: many; V gene: TRBV7-9; CDR3 protein: CASSGPEGSHEQYF; CDR3 DNA: TGTGCCAGCAGCGGCCCGGAAGGGTCCCACGAGCAGTACTTC
J gene: TRBJ2-5; D gene: TRBD2; clone size: many; V gene: TRBV6-2/TRBV6-3; CDR3 protein: CASRLAGGPLETQYF; CDR3 DNA: TGTGCCAGCAGGCTAGCGGGGGGGCCCTTAGAGACCCAGTACTTC
J gene: TRBJ2-5; D gene: TRBD1; clone size: many; V gene: TRBV29-1; CDR3 protein: CSVQGVSLEGETQYF; CDR3 DNA: TGCAGCGTACAGGGGGTTTCCCTTGAAGGAGAGACCCAGTACTTC
J gene: TRBJ2-5; D gene: TRBD2; clone size: .; V gene: TRBV7-9; CDR3 protein: CASSLASGNPETQYF; CDR3 DNA: TGTGCCAGCAGCTTGGCTAGCGGGAACCCAGAGACCCAGTACTTC
J gene: TRBJ1-2; D gene: .; clone size: few; V gene: TRBV13; CDR3 protein: CASSLAGETNYGYTF; CDR3 DNA: TGTGCCAGCAGCCTCGCAGGGGAGACAAACTATGGCTACACCTTC
J gene: TRBJ1-2; D gene: .; clone size: .; V gene: TRBV7-9; CDR3 protein: CASSPPARNYGYTF; CDR3 DNA: TGTGCCAGCAGCCCACCCGCCAGAAACTATGGCTACACCTTC
J gene: TRBJ2-7; D gene: .; clone size: many; V gene: TRBV20-1; CDR3 protein: CSASRDTGWEQYF; CDR3 DNA: TGCAGTGCTAGTAGGGACACTGGCTGGGAGCAGTACTTC
J gene: TRBJ2-7; D gene: TRBD1; clone size: .; V gene: TRBV2; CDR3 protein: CARRPGQGCAYEQYF; CDR3 DNA: TGTGCCCGCAGACCCGGACAGGGTTGCGCTTACGAGCAGTACTTC
J gene: TRBJ2-1; D gene: TRBD1; clone size: few; V gene: TRBV25-1; CDR3 protein: CASSDDRGTDNEQFF; CDR3 DNA: TGTGCCAGCAGTGATGACAGGGGTACGGACAATGAGCAGTTCTTC
J gene: TRBJ2-2; D gene: .; clone size: many; V gene: TRBV6-2/TRBV6-3; CDR3 protein: CASSYRENTGELFF; CDR3 DNA: TGTGCCAGCAGTTACCGTGAGAACACCGGGGAGCTGTTTTTT
J gene: TRBJ2-7; D gene: .; clone size: .; V gene: TRBV6-5; CDR3 protein: CASSYSSRSDEQYF; CDR3 DNA: TGTGCCAGCAGTTACTCTTCCAGGAGCGACGAGCAGTACTTC
J gene: TRBJ2-4; D gene: .; clone size: few; V gene: TRBV5-6; CDR3 protein: CASSIKTVAKNIQYF; CDR3 DNA: TGTGCCAGCAGCATAAAGACAGTAGCCAAAAACATTCAGTACTTC
J gene: TRBJ2-2; D gene: .; clone size: few; V gene: TRBV29-1; CDR3 protein: CGVEYRTGTGELFF; CDR3 DNA: TGCGGCGTTGAGTATCGCACTGGGACCGGGGAGCTGTTTTTT
J gene: TRBJ1-1; D gene: .; clone size: many; V gene: TRBV12-3/TRBV12-4; CDR3 protein: CASSLAVGSTEAFF; CDR3 DNA: TGTGCCAGCAGTTTAGCGGTGGGTAGCACTGAAGCTTTCTTT
J gene: TRBJ1-2; D gene: TRBD1; clone size: .; V gene: TRBV12-5; CDR3 protein: CASGLVVVTGIEGYTF; CDR3 DNA: TGTGCTAGTGGTTTGGTAGTAGTGACAGGGATAGAAGGCTACACCTTC
J gene: TRBJ2-7; D gene: .; clone size: few; V gene: TRBV10-2; CDR3 protein: CASSESAGEQYF; CDR3 DNA: TGCGCCAGCAGTGAGTCGGCGGGCGAGCAGTACTTC